The T cell receptor (beta chain) under discussion was sequenced for a study of PD-L1 blockade in urothelial cancer (dated 2017 in TCRdb). Context from the whole study: Every patient began therapy in 2014 and was given atezolizumab 1,200 mg intravenously every 3 weeks. Progression-free survival longer than 6 months counted as durable clinical benefit, and TCR features were additionally tested against both progression-free and overall survival. Patients had an ECOG performance status of 0 or 1 and had received between 0 and 3 prior chemotherapy regimens. About 90% of the roughly 30 patients were identified as males with urothelial cancer of bladder origin, and a prior smoking history was reported by 18 of 29 patients. Pretreatment tumor samples and matched peripheral blood, collected serially before and after atezolizumab treatment, underwent TCR sequencing. Blood samples gave median yields of around 140,000 T cells and tens of thousands of unique TCRs, along with a median clonality of around 0.08. Whole exome sequencing and RNA sequencing of pretreatment tumors were performed alongside TCR sequencing in the same patients. Under 10 patients reached durable clinical benefit, while some 20 patients did not. The study was an exploratory multi-omic analysis of somatic, immune and clinical correlates of response to PD-L1 blockade with atezolizumab in urothelial cancer. Blood samples were analyzed 3 weeks after the start of treatment (second dose) and 6 weeks after the start of treatment. Pretreatment blood TCR-seq was available for twenty-nine patients, at least one posttreatment blood collection was obtained for some 24 patients, and tumor TCR-seq was available for some 24 patients.

A total of 25 to 30 patients with locally advanced or metastatic urothelial carcinoma, treated at Memorial Sloan Kettering on a trial protocol, made up the cohort. Peripheral blood mononuclear cells were collected pretreatment and during treatment, with between 1 and 8 total time points per patient. The Qiagen DNeasy Blood extraction kit was used to purify genomic DNA from total PBMCs and tumor samples. PBMCs were collected pretreatment and during treatment, and were isolated and stored as previously described. Via the germline V gene (reference sequence), CDR1 is LNHDA and CDR2 SQIVND. Trimming costs V 3 bases and J 5 bases, and their ends lie 10 bases apart. There are 14 amino acids in the CDR3, from cysteine to phenylalanine inclusive. The kept DNA is CDR3 alone, 42 bases in frame from the first base. Notes on this clone: Its antigen is currently not known. Within one base of it there is no much larger clone, and no base qualities were kept.

Synthetic TCR analog templates were spiked into each PCR so that absolute template abundance could be estimated from read counts. Using the immunoSEQ assay, TCRbeta CDR3 regions were amplified from genomic DNA with bias-controlled V and J gene primers. Sequencing of rearranged TCRbeta segments was performed at approximately 20X coverage. The authors' pipeline ran thus. Sequencing errors were corrected by clustering, and CDR3s were annotated against IMGT so that V, D and J genes could be assigned. Downstream analyses used only productive TCRbeta rearrangements and left out out-of-frame or stop-codon sequences. Clonality was computed as one minus Shannon entropy normalized by the log of the number of unique productive sequences. Fisher's exact test with Benjamini-Hochberg correction, at a threshold of adjusted p below 0.01, was used to find clones that differed between time points or between blood and tumor. In TCRdb, the immuneACCESS table is reduced to in-frame sequences with V and J assigned. These tables do not hold every clone; where another copy was compared, an unresolved V gene accounts for under half, and the others remain unexplained. That table furnishes V, J and clone size, whereas the DNA furnished D and trimming. Within this sample are some 80,000 clones, with roughly nine tenths of them counted one time only. Clones ranked in the top ten supply around 5.3% of the sample.

Paper-wide results and their limitations: At 3 weeks after the start of treatment, tumor-associated TCR clones in peripheral blood had expanded more in patients with durable benefit (n ≈ 20, p = 0.022). Because the sample size was small (n of about 30) and many of the analyses were exploratory, the results are meant to be hypothesis-generating. Improved progression-free and overall survival was found to be associated with pretreatment peripheral blood TCR clonality below the median.

The receptor comes from a woman in her 70s with urothelial cancer. This sequence uses TRBV19 and TRBJ1-4; too little of a D gene remains to name it. The sample in question was PBMCs, obtained around atezolizumab (anti-PD-L1) treatment. This receptor carries the CDR3 CASSIRRLNEKLFF. In nucleotides, the sequence is TGTGCCAGTAGTATCCGGCGGTTAAATGAAAAACTGTTTTTT.